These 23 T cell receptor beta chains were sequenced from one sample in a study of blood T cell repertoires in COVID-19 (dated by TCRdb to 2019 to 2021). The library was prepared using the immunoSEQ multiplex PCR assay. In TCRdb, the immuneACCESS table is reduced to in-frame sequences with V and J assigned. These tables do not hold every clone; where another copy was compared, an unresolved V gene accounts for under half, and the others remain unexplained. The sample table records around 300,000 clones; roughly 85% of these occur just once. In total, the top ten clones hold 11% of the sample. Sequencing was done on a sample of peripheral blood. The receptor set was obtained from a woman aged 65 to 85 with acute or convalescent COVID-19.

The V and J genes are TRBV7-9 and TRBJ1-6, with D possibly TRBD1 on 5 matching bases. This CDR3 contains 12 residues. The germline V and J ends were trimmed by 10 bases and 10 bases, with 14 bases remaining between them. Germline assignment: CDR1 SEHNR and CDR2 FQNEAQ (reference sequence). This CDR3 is CATRQSESPLHF. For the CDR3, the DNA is TGTGCCACCCGACAGAGCGAATCACCCCTCCACTTT.

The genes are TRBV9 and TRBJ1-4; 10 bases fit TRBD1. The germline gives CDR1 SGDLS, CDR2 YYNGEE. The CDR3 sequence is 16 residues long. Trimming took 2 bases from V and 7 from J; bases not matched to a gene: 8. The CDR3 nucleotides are TGTGCCAGCAGCGTCAAGACAGGGGGCAATGGTGAAAAACTGTTTTTT. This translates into CASSVKTGGNGEKLFF.

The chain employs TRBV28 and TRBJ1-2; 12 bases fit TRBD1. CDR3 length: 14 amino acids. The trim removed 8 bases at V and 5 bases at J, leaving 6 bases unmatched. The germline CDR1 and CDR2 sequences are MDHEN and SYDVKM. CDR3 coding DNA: TGTGCCAGCGGACCGGGACAGGGGGCATATGGCTACACCTTC. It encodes CASGPGQGAYGYTF.

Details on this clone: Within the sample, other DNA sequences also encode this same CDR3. The CDR3 here is CSASTGNTEAFF. CDR3 bases: TGCAGTGCAAGTACAGGGAACACTGAAGCTTTCTTT. This chain links TRBV20-1 with TRBJ1-1, with D possibly being TRBD1 (5 bases). Trimming took 6 bases from V and 1 from J, leaving 9 bases between them. This CDR3 spans 12 amino acids. The germline V gene has CDR1 DFQATT and CDR2 SNEGSKA (reference sequence).

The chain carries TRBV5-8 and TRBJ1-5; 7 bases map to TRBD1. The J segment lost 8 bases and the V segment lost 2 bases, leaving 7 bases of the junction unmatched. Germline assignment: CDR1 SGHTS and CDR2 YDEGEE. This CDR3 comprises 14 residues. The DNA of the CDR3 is TGTGCCAGCAGCTTTCGAGGGGGCAGTGAGCCCCAGCATTTT. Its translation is CASSFRGGSEPQHF.

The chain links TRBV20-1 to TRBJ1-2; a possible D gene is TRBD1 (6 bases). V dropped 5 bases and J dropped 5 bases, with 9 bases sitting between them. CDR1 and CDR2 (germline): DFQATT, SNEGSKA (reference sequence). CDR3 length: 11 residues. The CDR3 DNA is TGCAGTGCTGACAGGAGATATGGCTACACCTTC. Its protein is CSADRRYGYTF.

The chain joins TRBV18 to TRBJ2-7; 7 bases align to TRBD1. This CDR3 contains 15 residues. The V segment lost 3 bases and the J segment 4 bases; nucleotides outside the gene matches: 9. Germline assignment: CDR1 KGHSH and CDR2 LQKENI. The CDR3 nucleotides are TGTGCCAGCTCACCGTTAGGGGGCCAGCCGTACGAGCAGTACTTC. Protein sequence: CASSPLGGQPYEQYF.

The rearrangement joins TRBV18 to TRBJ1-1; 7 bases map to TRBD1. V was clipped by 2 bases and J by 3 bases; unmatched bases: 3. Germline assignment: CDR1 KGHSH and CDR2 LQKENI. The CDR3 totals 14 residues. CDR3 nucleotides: TGTGCCAGCTCACCATACACAGGGGACACTGAAGCTTTCTTT. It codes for CASSPYTGDTEAFF.

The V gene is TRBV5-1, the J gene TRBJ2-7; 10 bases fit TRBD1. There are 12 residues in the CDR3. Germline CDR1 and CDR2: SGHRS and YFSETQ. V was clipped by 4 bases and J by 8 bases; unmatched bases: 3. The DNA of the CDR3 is TGCGCCAGCAGCGAGGGACAGGGGAAGCAGTACTTC. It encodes CASSEGQGKQYF.

This CDR3 is CASSLGPGLYEQYF. The CDR3 nucleotides read TGTGCCAGCAGCTTAGGCCCAGGGTTGTACGAGCAGTACTTC. V usage is TRBV11-2 and J usage is TRBJ2-7; the D gene is possibly TRBD1 (5 bases). Germline CDR1 and CDR2: SGHAT and FQNNGV. V was trimmed by 1 base and J by 4 bases, leaving 11 bases between them. This CDR3 comprises 14 residues.

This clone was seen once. The CDR3 is CASSLGTGEDSPLHF. The CDR3 DNA is TGTGCCAGCAGCCTAGGGACAGGGGAGGATTCACCCCTCCACTTT. The chain has TRBV3-1 (or the pseudogene TRBV3-2) and TRBJ1-6; 10 positions match TRBD1. Germline CDR1 and CDR2: LGHDT and YNNKEL (reference sequence). The CDR3 length is 15 residues. The trim removed 4 bases at V and 8 bases at J, leaving 5 bases unmatched.

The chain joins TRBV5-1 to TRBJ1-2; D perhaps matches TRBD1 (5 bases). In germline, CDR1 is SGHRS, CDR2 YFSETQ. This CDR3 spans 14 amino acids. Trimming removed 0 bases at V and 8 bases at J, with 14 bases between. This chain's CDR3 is CASSLGPAGKGYTF. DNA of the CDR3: TGCGCCAGCAGCTTGGGGCCGGCAGGGAAGGGCTACACCTTC.

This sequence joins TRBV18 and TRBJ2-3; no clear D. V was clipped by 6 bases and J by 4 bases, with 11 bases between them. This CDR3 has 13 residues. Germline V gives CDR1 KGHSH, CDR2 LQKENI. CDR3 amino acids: CASSLLLPDTQYF. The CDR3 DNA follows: TGTGCCAGCTCCCTTTTACTCCCAGATACGCAGTATTTT.

The CDR3: CASSPQGNEQFF. The CDR3, as DNA: TGTGCCAGCAGTCCACAGGGCAATGAGCAGTTCTTC. The chain is built from TRBV2 and TRBJ2-1, with D tentatively TRBD1 (6 bases). Germline CDR1 reads SNHLY; CDR2 reads FYNNEI. CDR3 length: 12 residues. V dropped 5 bases and J dropped 6 bases, with 8 bases sitting between them.

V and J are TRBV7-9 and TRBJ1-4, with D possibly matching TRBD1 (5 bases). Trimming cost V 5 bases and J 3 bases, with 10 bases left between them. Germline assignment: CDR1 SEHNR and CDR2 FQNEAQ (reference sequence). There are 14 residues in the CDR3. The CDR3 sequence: CASSPGIANEKLFF. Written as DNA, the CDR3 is TGTGCCAGCAGCCCAGGGATAGCTAATGAAAAACTGTTTTTT.

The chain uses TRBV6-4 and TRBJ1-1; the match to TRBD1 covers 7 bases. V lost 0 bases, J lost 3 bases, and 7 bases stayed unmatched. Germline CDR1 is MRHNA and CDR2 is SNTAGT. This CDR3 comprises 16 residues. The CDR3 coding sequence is TGTGCCAGCAGTGACTCTTACAGGGGTCCCTACACTGAAGCTTTCTTT. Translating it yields CASSDSYRGPYTEAFF.

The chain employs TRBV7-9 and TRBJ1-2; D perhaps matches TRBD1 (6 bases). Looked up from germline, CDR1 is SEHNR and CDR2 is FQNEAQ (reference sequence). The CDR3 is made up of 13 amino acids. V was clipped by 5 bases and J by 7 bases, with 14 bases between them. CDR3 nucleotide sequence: TGTGCCAGCAGCGGACAGAGCCTAGGTGGCTACACCTTC. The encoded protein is CASSGQSLGGYTF.

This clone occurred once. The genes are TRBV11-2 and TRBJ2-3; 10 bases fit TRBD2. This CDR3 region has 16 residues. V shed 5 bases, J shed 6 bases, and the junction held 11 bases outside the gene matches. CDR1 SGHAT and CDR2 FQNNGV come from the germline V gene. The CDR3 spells CASSGGAGGRLDTQYF. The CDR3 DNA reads TGTGCCAGCAGCGGGGGAGCGGGGGGGCGGTTGGATACGCAGTATTTT.

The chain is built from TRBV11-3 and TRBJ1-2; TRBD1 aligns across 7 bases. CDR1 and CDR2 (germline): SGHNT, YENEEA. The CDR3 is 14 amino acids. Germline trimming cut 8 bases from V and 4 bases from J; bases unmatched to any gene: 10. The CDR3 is CASDPWTGFYGYTF. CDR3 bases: TGTGCCAGCGACCCCTGGACAGGCTTCTATGGCTACACCTTC.

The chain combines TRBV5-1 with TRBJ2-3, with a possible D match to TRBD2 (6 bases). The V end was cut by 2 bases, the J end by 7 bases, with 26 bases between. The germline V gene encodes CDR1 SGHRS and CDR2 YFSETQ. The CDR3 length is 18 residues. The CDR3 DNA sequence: TGCGCCAGCAGCTTCGGGAGCTCAGCGGGCCTTGCCCCTTATACGCAGTATTTT. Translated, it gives CASSFGSSAGLAPYTQYF.

In nucleotides, the CDR3 is TGCGCCAGCAGCTTGGGCCGCCCGCAGCGGGGGGGAGGCCACAATGAGCAGTTCTTC. Translated: CASSLGRPQRGGGHNEQFF. The chain recombines TRBV5-1 with TRBJ2-1, with 10 bases that match TRBD2. CDR3 length: 19 residues. CDR1 and CDR2 (germline): SGHRS, YFSETQ. J lost 5 bases, V lost 0 bases, and 14 bases had no gene match.

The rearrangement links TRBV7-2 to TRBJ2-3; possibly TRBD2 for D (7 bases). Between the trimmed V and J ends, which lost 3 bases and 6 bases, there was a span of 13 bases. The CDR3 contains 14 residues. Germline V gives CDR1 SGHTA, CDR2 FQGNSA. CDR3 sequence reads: CASSFRGAPDTQYF. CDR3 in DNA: TGTGCCAGCAGCTTCCGGGGGGCCCCGGATACGCAGTATTTT. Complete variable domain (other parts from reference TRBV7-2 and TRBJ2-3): GAGVSQSPSNKVTEKGKDVELRCDPISGHTALYWYRQSLGQGLEFLIYFQGNSAPDKSGLPSDRFSAERTGGSVSTLTIQRTQQEDSAVYLCASSFRGAPDTQYFGPGTRLTVL.

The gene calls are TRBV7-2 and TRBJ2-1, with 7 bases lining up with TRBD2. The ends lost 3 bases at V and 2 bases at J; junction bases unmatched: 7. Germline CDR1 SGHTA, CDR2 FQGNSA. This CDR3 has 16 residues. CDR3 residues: CASSLIGGRAYNEQFF. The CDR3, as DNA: TGTGCCAGCAGCTTGATTGGGGGGAGGGCCTACAATGAGCAGTTCTTC. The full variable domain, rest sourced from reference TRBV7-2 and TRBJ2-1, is GAGVSQSPSNKVTEKGKDVELRCDPISGHTALYWYRQSLGQGLEFLIYFQGNSAPDKSGLPSDRFSAERTGGSVSTLTIQRTQQEDSAVYLCASSLIGGRAYNEQFFGPGTRLTVL.